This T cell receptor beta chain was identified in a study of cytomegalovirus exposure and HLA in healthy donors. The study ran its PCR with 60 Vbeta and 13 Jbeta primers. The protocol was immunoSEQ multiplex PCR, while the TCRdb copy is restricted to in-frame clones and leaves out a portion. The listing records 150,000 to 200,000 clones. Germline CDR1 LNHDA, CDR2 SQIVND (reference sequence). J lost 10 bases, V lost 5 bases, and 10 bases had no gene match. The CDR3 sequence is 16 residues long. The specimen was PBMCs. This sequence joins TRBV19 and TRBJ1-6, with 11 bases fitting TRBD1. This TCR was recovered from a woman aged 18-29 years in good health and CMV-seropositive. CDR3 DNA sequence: TGTGCCAGTAGTCTAAGAGCGGACAGGGGGCACTCACCCCTCCACTTT. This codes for CASSLRADRGHSPLHF.